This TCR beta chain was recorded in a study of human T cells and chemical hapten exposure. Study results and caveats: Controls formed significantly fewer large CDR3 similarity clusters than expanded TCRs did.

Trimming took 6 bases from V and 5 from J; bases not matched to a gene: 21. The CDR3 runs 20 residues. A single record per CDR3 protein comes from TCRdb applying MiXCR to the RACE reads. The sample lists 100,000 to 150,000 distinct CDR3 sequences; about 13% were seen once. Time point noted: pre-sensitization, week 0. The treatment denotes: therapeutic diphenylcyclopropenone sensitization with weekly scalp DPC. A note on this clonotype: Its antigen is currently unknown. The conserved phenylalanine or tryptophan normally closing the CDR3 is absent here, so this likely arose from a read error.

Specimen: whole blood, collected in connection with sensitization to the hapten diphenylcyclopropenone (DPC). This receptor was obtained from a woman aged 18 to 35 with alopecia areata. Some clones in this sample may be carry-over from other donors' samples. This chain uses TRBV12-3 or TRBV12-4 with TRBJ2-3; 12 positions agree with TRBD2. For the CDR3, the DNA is TGTGCCAGCAGCCCCAACAGGGGACGAAGACTAGCGGGGGCAGAAGATACGCAGTATATT. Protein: CASSPNRGRRLAGAEDTQYI.